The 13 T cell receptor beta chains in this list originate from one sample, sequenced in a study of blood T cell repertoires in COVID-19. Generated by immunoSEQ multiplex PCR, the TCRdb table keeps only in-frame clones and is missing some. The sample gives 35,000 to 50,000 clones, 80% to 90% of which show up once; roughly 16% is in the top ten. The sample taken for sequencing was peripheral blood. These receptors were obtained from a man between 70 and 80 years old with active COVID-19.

The CDR3 is CASSQDNRGGYTF. CDR3 DNA: TGTGCCAGCAGCCAAGACAACAGGGGTGGCTACACCTTC. The genes are TRBV3-1 (or the pseudogene TRBV3-2) and TRBJ1-2; 7 nucleotides match TRBD1. The CDR3 covers 13 residues. V gave up 0 bases and J gave up 7 bases; unmatched junction bases: 2. From germline, CDR1 is LGHDT and CDR2 YNNKEL (reference sequence).

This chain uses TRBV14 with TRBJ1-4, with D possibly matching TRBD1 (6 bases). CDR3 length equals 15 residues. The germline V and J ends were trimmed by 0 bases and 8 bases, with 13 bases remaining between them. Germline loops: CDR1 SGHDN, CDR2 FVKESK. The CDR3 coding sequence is TGTGCCAGCAGCCAAGATTCGGGGGGCGGAGAAAAACTGTTTTTT. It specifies CASSQDSGGGEKLFF. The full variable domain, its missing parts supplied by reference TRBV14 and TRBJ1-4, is EAGVTQFPSHSVIEKGQTVTLRCDPISGHDNLYWYRRVMGKEIKFLLHFVKESKQDESGMPNNRFLAERTGGTYSTLKVQPAELEDSGVYFCASSQDSGGGEKLFFGSGTQLSVL.

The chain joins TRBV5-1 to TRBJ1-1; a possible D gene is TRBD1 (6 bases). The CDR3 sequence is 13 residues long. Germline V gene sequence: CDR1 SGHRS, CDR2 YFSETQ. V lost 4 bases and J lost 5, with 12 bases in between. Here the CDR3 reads CASSQQGGTEAFF. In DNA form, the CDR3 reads TGCGCCAGCAGCCAACAGGGTGGGACTGAAGCTTTCTTT.

In DNA form, the CDR3 reads TGTGCCAGCAGTCGGGACAGGGGGCTCGGAAACACCATATATTTT. This sequence encodes CASSRDRGLGNTIYF. The J gene is TRBJ1-3, the V gene TRBV6-2 or TRBV6-3, with 12 bases aligning to TRBD1. The CDR3 covers 15 residues. V dropped 5 bases and J dropped 4; count of bases not matched to a gene: 3. Germline V gene lookup returns CDR1 MNHEY and CDR2 SVGEGT.

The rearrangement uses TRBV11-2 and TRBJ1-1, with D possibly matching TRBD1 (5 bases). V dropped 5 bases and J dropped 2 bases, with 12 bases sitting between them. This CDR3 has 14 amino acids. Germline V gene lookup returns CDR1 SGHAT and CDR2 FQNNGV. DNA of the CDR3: TGTGCCAGCAGCCCCCCGGGGGACAACACTGAAGCTTTCTTT. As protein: CASSPPGDNTEAFF.

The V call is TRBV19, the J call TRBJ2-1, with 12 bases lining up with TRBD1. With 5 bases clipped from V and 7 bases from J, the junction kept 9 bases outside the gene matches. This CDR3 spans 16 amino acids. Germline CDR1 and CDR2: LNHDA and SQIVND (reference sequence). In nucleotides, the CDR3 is TGTGCCAGTAGTCCAGCGGGGACAGGGGGCTTGAATGAGCAGTTCTTC. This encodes CASSPAGTGGLNEQFF.

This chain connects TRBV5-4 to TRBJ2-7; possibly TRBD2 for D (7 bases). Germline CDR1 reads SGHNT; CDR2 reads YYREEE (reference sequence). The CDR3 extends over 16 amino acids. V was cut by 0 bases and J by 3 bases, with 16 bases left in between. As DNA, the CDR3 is TGTGCCAGCAGCTTGGCCGGGGCGGGGGCCAACTACGAGCAGTACTTC. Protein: CASSLAGAGANYEQYF.

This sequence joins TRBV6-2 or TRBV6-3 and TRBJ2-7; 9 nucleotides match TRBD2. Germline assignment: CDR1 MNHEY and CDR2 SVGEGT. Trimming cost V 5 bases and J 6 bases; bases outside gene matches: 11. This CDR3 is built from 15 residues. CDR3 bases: TGTGCCAGCAGTCAGCCGGGACTAGCAACACTCGAGCAGTACTTC. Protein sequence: CASSQPGLATLEQYF.

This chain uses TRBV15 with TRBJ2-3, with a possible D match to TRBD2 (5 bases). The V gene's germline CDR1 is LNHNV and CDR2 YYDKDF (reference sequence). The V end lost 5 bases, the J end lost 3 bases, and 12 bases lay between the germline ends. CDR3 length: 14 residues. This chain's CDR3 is CATSLRTGTDTQYF. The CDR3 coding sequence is TGTGCCACCAGCCTCAGGACTGGGACAGATACGCAGTATTTT.

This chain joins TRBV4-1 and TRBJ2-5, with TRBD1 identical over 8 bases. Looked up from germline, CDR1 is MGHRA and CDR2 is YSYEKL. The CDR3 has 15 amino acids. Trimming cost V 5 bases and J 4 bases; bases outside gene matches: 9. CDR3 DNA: TGCGCCAGCAGCTACCAGGACAGGGATGGAGAGACCCAGTACTTC. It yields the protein CASSYQDRDGETQYF.

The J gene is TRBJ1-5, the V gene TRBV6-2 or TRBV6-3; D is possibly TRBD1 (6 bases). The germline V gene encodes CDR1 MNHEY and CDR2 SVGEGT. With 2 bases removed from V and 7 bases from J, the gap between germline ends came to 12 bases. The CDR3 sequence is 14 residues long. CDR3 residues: CASSYPGGRQPQHF. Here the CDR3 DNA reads TGTGCCAGCAGTTACCCCGGGGGGCGACAGCCCCAGCATTTT.

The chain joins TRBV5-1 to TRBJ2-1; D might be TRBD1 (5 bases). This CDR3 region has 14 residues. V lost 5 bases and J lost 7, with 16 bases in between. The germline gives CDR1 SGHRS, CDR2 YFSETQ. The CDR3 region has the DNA TGCGCCAGCAGGGAAGGGGTTAGCCAAAATGAGCAGTTCTTC. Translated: CASREGVSQNEQFF.

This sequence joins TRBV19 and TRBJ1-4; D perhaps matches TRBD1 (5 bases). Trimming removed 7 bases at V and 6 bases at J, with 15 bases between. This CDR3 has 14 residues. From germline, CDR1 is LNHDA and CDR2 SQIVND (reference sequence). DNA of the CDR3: TGTGCCAGTAATCTTAGACAGTCTGATGAAAAACTGTTTTTT. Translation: CASNLRQSDEKLFF. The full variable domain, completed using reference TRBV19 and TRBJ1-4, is DGGITQSPKYLFRKEGQNVTLSCEQNLNHDAMYWYRQDPGQGLRLIYYSQIVNDFQKGDIAEGYSVSREKKESFPLTVTSAQKNPTAFYLCASNLRQSDEKLFFGSGTQLSVL.